This TCR beta chain is from a study of preoperative IRX-2 immunotherapy in early breast cancer. Method: immunoSEQ multiplex PCR; TCRdb's copy keeps in-frame clones and lacks some. The repertoire holds more than 550 clones, about 66% seen once, with about 7.3% in the top ten. As to treatment: preoperative locoregional IRX-2 cytokine immunotherapy. Preoperative locoregional IRX-2 cytokine immunotherapy was tested in the phase Ib source study. The CDR3 covers 15 residues. Trimming took 5 bases from V and 2 from J; bases not matched to a gene: 3. Germline CDR1 is SGHNT and CDR2 is YENEEA. Specimen: lymph node tissue, collected before IRX-2 immunotherapy. J is TRBJ1-5 and V is TRBV11-3, with 10 bases that match TRBD1. The TCR originated in a human donor with breast cancer. DNA of the CDR3: TGTGCCAGCAGCCACGGGACAGGGGGCAATCAGCCCCAGCATTTT. The encoded protein is CASSHGTGGNQPQHF.